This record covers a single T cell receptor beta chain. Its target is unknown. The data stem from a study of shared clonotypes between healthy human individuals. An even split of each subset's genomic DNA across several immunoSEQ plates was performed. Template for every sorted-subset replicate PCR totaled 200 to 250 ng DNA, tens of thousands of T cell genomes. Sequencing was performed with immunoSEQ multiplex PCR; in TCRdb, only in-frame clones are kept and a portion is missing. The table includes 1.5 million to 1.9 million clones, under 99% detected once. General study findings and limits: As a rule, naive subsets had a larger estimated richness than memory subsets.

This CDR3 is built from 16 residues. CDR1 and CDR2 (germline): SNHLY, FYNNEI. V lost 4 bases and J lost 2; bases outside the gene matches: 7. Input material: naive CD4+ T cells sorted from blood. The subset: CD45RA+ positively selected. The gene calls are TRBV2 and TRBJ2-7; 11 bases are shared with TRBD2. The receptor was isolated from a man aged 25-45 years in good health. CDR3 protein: CASSGFTSGSTYEQYF. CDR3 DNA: TGTGCCAGCAGTGGTTTCACTAGCGGGAGTACCTACGAGCAGTACTTC.